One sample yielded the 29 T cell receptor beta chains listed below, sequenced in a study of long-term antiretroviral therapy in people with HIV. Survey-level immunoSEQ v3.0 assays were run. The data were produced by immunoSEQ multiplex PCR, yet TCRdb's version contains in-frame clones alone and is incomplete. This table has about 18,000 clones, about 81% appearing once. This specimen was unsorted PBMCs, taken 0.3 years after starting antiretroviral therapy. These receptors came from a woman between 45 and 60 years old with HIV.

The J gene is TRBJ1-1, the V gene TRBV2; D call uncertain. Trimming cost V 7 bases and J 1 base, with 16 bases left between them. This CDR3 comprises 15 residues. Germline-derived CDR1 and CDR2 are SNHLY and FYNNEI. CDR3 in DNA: TGTGCCAGCAATTCCCGAGGAGGAACGAACACTGAAGCTTTCTTT. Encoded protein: CASNSRGGTNTEAFF.

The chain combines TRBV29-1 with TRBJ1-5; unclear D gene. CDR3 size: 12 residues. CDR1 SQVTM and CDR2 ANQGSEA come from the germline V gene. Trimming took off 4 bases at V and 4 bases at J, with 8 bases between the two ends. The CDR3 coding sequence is TGCAGCGTTGGGAGTGCGAATCAGCCCCAGCATTTT. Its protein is CSVGSANQPQHF. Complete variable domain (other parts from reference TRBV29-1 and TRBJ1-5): SAVISQKPSRDICQRGTSLTIQCQVDSQVTMMFWYRQQPGQSLTLIATANQGSEATYESGFVIDKFPISRPNLTFSTLTVSNMSPEDSSIYLCSVGSANQPQHFGDGTRLSIL.

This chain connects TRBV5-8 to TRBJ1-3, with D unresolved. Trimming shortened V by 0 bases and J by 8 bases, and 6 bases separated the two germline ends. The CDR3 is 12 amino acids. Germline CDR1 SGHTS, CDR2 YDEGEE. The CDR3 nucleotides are TGTGCCAGCAGCTTGGTCGGATACACCATATATTTT. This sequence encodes CASSLVGYTIYF. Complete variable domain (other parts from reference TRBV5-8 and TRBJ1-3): EAGVTQSPTHLIKTRGQQATLRCSPISGHTSVYWYQQALGLGLQFLLWYDEGEERNRGNFPPRFSGRQFPNYSSELNVNALELEDSALYLCASSLVGYTIYFGEGSWLTVV.

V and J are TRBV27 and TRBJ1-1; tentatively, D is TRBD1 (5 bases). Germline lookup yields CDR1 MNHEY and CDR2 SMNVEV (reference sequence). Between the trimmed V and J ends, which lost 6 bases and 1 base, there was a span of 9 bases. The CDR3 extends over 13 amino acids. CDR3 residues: CASRAGQNTEAFF. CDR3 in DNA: TGTGCCAGCAGGGCAGGGCAGAACACTGAAGCTTTCTTT.

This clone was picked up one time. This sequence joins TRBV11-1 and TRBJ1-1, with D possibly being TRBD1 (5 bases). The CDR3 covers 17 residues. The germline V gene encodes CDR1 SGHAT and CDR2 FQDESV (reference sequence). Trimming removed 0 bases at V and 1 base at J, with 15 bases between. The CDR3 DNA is TGTGCCAGCAGCTTAGCGCTTATGGGCAGGGCGAACACTGAAGCTTTCTTT. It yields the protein CASSLALMGRANTEAFF.

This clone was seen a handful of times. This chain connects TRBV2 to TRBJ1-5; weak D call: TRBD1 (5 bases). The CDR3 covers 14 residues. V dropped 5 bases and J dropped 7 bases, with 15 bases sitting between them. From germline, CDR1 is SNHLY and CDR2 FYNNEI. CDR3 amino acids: CASSPSGVGQPQHF. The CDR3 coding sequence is TGTGCCAGCAGTCCCTCGGGGGTGGGACAGCCCCAGCATTTT.

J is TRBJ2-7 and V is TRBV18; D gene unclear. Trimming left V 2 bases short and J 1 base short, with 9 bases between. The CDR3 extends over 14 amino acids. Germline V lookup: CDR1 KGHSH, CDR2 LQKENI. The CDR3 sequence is CASSPAWPSYEQYV. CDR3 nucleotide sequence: TGTGCCAGCTCACCAGCCTGGCCGTCCTACGAGCAGTACGTC.

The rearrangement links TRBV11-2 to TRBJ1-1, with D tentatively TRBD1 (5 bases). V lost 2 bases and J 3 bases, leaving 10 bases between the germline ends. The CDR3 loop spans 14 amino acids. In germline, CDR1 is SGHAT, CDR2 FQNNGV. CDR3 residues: CASSLIQGDTEAFF. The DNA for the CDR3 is TGTGCCAGCAGCTTAATCCAGGGCGACACTGAAGCTTTCTTT.

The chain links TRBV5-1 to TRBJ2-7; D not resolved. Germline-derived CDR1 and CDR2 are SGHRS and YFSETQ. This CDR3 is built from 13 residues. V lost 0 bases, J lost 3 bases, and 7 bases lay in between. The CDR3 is CASSLVSFYEQYV. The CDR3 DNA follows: TGCGCCAGCAGCTTGGTGTCGTTCTACGAGCAGTACGTC.

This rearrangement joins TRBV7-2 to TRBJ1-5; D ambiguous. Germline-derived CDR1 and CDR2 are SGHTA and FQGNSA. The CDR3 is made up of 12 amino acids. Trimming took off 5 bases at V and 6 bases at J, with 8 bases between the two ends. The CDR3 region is CASSAPTQPQHF. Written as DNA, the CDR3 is TGTGCCAGCAGCGCCCCTACTCAGCCCCAGCATTTT.

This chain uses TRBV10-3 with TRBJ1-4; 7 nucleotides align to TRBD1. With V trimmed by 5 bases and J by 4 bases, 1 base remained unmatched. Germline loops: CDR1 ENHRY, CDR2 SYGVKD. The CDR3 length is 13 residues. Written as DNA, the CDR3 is TGTGCCATCAGTCGGGACAGTAATGAAAAACTGTTTTTT. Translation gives CAISRDSNEKLFF.

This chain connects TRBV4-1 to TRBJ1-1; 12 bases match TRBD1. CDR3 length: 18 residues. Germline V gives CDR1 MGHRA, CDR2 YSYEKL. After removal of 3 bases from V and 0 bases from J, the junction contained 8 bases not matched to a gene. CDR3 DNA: TGCGCCAGCAGCCATAGGGGACAGGGGGCGATCATGAACACTGAAGCTTTCTTT. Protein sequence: CASSHRGQGAIMNTEAFF.

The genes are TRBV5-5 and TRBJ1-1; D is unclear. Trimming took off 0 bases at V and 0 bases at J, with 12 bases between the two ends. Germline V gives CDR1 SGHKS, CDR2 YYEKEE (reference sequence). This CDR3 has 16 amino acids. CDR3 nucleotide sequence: TGTGCCAGCAGCTTGGCGGCGGCAGCTATGAACACTGAAGCTTTCTTT. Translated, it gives CASSLAAAAMNTEAFF.

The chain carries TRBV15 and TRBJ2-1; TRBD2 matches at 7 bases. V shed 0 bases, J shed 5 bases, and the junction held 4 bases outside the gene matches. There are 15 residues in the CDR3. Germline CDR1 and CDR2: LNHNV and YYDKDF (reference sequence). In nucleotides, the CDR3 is TGTGCCACCAGCAGAGAGCGGGGGTCCCACAATGAGCAGTTCTTC. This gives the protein CATSRERGSHNEQFF.

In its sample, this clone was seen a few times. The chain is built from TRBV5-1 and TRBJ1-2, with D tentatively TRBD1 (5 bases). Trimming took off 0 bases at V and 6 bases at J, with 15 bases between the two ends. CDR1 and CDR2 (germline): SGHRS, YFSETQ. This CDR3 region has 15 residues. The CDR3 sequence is CASSLEYSEGDGYTF. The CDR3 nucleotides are TGCGCCAGCAGCTTGGAATACAGCGAAGGGGATGGCTACACCTTC.

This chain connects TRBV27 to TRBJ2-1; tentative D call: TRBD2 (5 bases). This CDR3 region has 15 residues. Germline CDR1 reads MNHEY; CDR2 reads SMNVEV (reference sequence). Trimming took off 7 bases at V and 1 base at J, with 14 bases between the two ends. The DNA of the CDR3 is TGTGCCAGCACACCCAAAGGCGGGTCCTACAATGAGCAGTTCTTC. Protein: CASTPKGGSYNEQFF.

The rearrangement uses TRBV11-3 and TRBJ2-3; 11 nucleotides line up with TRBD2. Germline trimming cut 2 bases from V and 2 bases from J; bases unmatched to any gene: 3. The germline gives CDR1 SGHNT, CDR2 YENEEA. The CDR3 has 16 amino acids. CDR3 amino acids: CASSLLAGGVTDTQYF. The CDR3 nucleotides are TGTGCCAGCAGCTTACTAGCGGGGGGAGTCACAGATACGCAGTATTTT.

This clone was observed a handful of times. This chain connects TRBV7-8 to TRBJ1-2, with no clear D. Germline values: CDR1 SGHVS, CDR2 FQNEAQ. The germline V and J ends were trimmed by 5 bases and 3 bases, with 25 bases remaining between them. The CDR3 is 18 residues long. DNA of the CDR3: TGTGCCAGCAGCCGTAGCAGCATGCCCGAGGGCGGCGACTATGGCTACACCTTC. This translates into CASSRSSMPEGGDYGYTF.

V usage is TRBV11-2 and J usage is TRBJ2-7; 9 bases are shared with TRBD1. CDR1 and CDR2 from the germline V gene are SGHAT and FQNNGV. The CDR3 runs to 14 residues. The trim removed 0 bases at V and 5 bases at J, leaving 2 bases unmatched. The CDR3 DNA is TGTGCCAGCAGCTTAGAACAGGGGGCCCACGAGCAGTACTTC. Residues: CASSLEQGAHEQYF.

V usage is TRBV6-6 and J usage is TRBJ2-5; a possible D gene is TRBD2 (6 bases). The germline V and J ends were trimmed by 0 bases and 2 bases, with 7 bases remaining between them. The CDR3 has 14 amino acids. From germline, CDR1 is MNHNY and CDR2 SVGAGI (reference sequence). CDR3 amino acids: CASSYSGGQETQYF. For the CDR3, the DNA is TGTGCCAGCAGTTACTCGGGGGGACAAGAGACCCAGTACTTC.

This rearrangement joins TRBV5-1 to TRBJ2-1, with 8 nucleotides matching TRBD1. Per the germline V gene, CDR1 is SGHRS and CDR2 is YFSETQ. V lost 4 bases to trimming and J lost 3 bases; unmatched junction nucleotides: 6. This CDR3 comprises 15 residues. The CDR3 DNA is TGCGCCAGCAGCCAGCAAGGACAGGGCTACAATGAGCAGTTCTTC. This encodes CASSQQGQGYNEQFF. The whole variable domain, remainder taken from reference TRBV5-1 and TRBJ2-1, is KAGVTQTPRYLIKTRGQQVTLSCSPISGHRSVSWYQQTPGQGLQFLFEYFSETQRNKGNFPGRFSGRQFSNSRSEMNVSTLELGDSALYLCASSQQGQGYNEQFFGPGTRLTVL.

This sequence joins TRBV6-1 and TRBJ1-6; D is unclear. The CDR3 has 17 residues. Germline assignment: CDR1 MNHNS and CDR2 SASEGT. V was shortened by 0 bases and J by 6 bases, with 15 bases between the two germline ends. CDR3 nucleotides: TGTGCCAGCAGTGAAGCGATAGGTACAGCCAGTAATTCACCCCTCCACTTT. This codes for CASSEAIGTASNSPLHF.

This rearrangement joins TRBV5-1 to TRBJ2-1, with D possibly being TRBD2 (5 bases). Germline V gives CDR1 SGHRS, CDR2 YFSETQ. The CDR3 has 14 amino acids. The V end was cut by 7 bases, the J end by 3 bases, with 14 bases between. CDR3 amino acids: CASGSGIYYNEQFF. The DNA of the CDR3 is TGCGCCAGCGGGTCGGGGATCTACTACAATGAGCAGTTCTTC.

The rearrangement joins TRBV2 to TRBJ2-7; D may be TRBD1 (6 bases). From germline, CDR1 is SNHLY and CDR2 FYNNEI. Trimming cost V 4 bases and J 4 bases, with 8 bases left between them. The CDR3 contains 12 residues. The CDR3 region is CASSGGTYEQYV. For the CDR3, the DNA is TGTGCCAGCAGTGGAGGGACATACGAGCAGTACGTC.

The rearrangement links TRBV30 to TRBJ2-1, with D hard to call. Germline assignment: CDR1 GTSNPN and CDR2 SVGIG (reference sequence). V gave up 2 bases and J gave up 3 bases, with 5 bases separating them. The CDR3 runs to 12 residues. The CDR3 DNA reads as TGTGCCTGGAGTCGAAACTACAATGAGCAGTTCTTC. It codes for CAWSRNYNEQFF.

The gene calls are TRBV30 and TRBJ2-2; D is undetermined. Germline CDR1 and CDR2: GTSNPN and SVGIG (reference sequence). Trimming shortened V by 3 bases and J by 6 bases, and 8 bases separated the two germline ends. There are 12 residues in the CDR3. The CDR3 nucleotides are TGTGCCTGGAGCCTCGGGTCCGGGGAGCTGTTTTTT. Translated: CAWSLGSGELFF.

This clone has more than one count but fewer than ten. Here the CDR3 reads CATSRERGPNEQFF. CDR3 nucleotide sequence: TGTGCCACCAGCAGAGAGCGGGGACCTAATGAGCAGTTCTTC. J is TRBJ2-1 and V is TRBV15; TRBD2 might be the D (6 bases). In germline, CDR1 is LNHNV, CDR2 YYDKDF (reference sequence). Trimming took 0 bases from V and 7 from J, leaving 10 bases between them. This CDR3 spans 14 amino acids.

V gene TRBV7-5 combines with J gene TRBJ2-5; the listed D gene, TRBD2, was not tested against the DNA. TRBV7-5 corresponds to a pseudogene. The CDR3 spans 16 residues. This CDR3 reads CVRSSLAGGHQETQYF. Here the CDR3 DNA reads TGTGTCAGAAGCTCCCTAGCGGGGGGTCACCAAGAGACCCAGTACTTC.

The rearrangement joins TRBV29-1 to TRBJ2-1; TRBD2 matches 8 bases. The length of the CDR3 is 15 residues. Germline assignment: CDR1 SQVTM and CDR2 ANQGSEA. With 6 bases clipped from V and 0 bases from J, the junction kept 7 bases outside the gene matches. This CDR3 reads CSVILSGNSYNEQFF. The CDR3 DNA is TGCAGCGTGATTCTTAGCGGGAACTCCTACAATGAGCAGTTCTTC.